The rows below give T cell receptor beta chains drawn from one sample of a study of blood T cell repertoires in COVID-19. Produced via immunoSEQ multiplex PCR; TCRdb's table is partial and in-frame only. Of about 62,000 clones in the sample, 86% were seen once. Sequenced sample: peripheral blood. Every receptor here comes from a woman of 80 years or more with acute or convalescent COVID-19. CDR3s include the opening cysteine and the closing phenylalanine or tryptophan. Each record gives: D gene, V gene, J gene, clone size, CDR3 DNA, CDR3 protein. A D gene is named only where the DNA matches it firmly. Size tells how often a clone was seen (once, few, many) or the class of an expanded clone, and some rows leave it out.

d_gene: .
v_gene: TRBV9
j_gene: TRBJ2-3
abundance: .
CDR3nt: TGTGCCAGCAGCCCCAGAAGTTACACAGATACGCAGTATTTT
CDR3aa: CASSPRSYTDTQYF

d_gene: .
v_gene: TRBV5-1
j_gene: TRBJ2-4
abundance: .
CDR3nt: TGCGCCAGCAGCTTGGGACAGTTAGCCAAAAACATTCAGTACTTC
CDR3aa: CASSLGQLAKNIQYF

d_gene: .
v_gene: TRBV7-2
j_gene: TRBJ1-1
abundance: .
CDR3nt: TGTGCCAGCAGGCGGACAGAAGCTGAAGCTTTCTTT
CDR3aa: CASRRTEAEAFF

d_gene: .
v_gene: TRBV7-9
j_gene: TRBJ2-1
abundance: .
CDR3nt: TGTGCCAGCAGCTTTGGTACCCGGGATGAGCAGTTCTTC
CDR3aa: CASSFGTRDEQFF

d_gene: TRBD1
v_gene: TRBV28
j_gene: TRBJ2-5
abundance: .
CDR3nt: TGTGCCAGCAGTCTCACAGGGGACCAAGAGACCCAGTACTTC
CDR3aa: CASSLTGDQETQYF

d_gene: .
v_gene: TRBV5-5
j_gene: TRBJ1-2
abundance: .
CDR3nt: TGTGCCAGCAGCTTGACAGGAGGGGTCTATGGCTACACCTTC
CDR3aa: CASSLTGGVYGYTF

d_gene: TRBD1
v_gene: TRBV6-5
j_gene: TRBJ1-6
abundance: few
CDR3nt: TGTGCCAGCAGTTCTCCGGGACAGGGAAGGTCACCCCTCCACTTT
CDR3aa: CASSSPGQGRSPLHF

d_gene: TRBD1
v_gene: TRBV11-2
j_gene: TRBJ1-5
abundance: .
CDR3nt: TGTGCCAGCAGCTTTGGGACAGGAGGTCAGCCCCAGCATTTT
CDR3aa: CASSFGTGGQPQHF

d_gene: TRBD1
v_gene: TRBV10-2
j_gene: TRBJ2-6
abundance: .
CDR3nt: TGCGCCAGCAGCCCCACAGGGGGCATTTCTGGGGCCAACGTCCTGACTTTC
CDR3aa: CASSPTGGISGANVLTF

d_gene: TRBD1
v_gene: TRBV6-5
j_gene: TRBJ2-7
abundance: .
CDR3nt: TGTGCCAGCAGTCGAGACAGGGGGATCAACGAGCAGTACTTC
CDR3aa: CASSRDRGINEQYF

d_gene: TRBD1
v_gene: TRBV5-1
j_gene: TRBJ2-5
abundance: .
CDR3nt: TGCGCCAGCAGCTTGGAGCCCGGGACAGGGGTAGGGGAGACCCAGTACTTC
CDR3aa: CASSLEPGTGVGETQYF

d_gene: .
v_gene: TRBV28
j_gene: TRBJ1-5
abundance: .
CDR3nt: TGTGCCAGCTTCGACCCCACCACAGGGCTTAGCAATCAGCCCCAGCATTTT
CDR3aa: CASFDPTTGLSNQPQHF

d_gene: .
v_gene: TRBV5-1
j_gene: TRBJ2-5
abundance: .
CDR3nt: TGCGCCAGCAGACCGGCGGGGTGGGAGACCCAGTACTTC
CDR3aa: CASRPAGWETQYF

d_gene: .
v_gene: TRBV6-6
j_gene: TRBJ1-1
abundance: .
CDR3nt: TGTGCCAGCAGTTGGGCCCCGAACACTGAAGCTTTCTTT
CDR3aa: CASSWAPNTEAFF

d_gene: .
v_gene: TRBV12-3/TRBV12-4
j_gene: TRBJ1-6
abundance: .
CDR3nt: TGTGCCAGCAGTTTTACAGGGAATTCACCCCTCCACTTT
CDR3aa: CASSFTGNSPLHF

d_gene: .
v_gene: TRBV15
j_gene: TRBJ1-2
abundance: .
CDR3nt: TGTGCCACCAGCAGGGGGCGGGGATACTATGGCTACACCTTC
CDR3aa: CATSRGRGYYGYTF

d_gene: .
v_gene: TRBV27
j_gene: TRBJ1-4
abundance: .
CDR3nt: TGTGCCAGCAGTTTAGCCCAGTTCGATGAAAAACTGTTTTTT
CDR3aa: CASSLAQFDEKLFF

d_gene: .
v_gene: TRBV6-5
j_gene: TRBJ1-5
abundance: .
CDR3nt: TGTGCCAGCAACCTTGAAGCGGGACGCCGATCCCAGCATTTT
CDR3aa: CASNLEAGRRSQHF

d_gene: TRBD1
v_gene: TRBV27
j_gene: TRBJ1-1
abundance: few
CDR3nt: TGTGCCAGCAGTTTAGGGAAAAGGGGGCATGAAGCTTTCTTT
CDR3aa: CASSLGKRGHEAFF

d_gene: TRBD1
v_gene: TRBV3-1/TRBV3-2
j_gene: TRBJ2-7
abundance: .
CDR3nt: TGTGCCAGCAGTTCCCCCACACAGGGGGCCAGGGAGCAGTACTTC
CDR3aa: CASSSPTQGAREQYF

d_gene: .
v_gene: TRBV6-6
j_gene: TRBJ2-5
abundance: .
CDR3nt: TGTGCCAGCAGTTACTCAAGATCTGAGTCAGAGACCCAGTACTTC
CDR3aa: CASSYSRSESETQYF

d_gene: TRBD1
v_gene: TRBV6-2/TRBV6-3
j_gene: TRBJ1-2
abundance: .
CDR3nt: TGTGCCAGCAGTTATCCCCTTCGGACAGGGCCAGCGGGCTATGGCTACACCTTC
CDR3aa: CASSYPLRTGPAGYGYTF

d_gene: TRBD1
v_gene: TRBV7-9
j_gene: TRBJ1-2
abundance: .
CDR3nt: TGTGCCAGCAGCCCTCGACAGGGGGGTTATGGCTACACCTTC
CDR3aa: CASSPRQGGYGYTF

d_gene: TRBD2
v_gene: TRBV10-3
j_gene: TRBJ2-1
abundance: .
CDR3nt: TGTGCCATCAGTGAGTCAGGACTAGCGAGGTCCTACAATGAGCAGTTCTTC
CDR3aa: CAISESGLARSYNEQFF

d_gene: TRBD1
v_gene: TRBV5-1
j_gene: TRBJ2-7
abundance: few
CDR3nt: TGCGCCAGCAGCAGCGGACAGGGACCCTACGAGCAGTACTTC
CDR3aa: CASSSGQGPYEQYF

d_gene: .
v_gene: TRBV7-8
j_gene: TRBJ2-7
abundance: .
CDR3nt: TGTGCCAGCAGCTTAGTTGTGGACATTGCCTACGAGCAGTACTTC
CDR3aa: CASSLVVDIAYEQYF